Below, 23 T cell receptor beta chains from the same sample are listed, as sequenced in a study of cytomegalovirus exposure and HLA in healthy donors. Researchers ran the PCR with 60 Vbeta and 13 Jbeta primers. Measured with immunoSEQ multiplex PCR; TCRdb has only the in-frame clones, and not every one. This sample's clone table lists some 72,000 clones. Source material: PBMCs. These receptors originate from a man aged 35-49 years in good health and CMV-seronegative.

The chain uses TRBV7-8 and TRBJ2-1; 7 positions match TRBD2. The germline V gene has CDR1 SGHVS and CDR2 FQNEAQ. The CDR3 runs to 15 residues. After removal of 4 bases from V and 5 bases from J, the junction contained 8 bases not matched to a gene. In DNA, the CDR3 is TGTGCCAGCAGCTACCTAGCGGAATTCAACAATGAGCAGTTCTTC. It codes for CASSYLAEFNNEQFF. The whole variable domain, filled in from reference TRBV7-8 and TRBJ2-1, reads GAGVSQSPRYKVAKRGQDVALRCDPISGHVSLFWYQQALGQGPEFLTYFQNEAQLDKSGLPSDRFFAERPEGSVSTLKIQRTQQEDSAVYLCASSYLAEFNNEQFFGPGTRLTVL.

This chain uses TRBV9 with TRBJ1-5; D perhaps matches TRBD1 (6 bases). The germline V gene encodes CDR1 SGDLS and CDR2 YYNGEE. The V gene lost 4 bases and the J gene lost 3 bases, with 14 bases spanning the gap. This CDR3 comprises 15 residues. The CDR3 coding sequence is TGTGCCAGCAGCCCAATTGACAGGCCCAATCAGCCCCAGCATTTT. Translation gives CASSPIDRPNQPQHF.

This chain links TRBV5-1 with TRBJ2-2; possible D gene TRBD2, 6 bases. The CDR3 covers 14 residues. Germline CDR1 and CDR2: SGHRS and YFSETQ. The V end was cut by 3 bases, the J end by 0 bases, with 6 bases between. The CDR3 sequence is CASSSGANTGELFF. The DNA of the CDR3 is TGCGCCAGCAGCTCGGGAGCGAACACCGGGGAGCTGTTTTTT.

V is TRBV5-1 and J is TRBJ2-5; TRBD2 aligns across 12 bases. The CDR3 is 16 amino acids. Germline values: CDR1 SGHRS, CDR2 YFSETQ. V dropped 0 bases and J dropped 3; count of bases not matched to a gene: 3. The CDR3 reads CASSLELAGGKETQYF. The CDR3 nucleotides are TGCGCCAGCAGCTTGGAACTAGCGGGGGGTAAAGAGACCCAGTACTTC.

This sequence joins TRBV4-2 and TRBJ2-2; 12 bases are a match to TRBD2. The germline V gene encodes CDR1 LGHNA and CDR2 YNFKEQ. V was pared by 5 bases and J by 3 bases, with 4 bases of the junction left unmatched. The CDR3 sequence is 16 residues long. CDR3 region: CASSAPSGGDTGELFF. In DNA form, the CDR3 reads TGTGCCAGCAGCGCCCCTAGCGGGGGGGACACCGGGGAGCTGTTTTTT.

The chain recombines TRBV5-4 with TRBJ1-3, with 8 bases fitting TRBD1. The CDR3 loop spans 17 amino acids. Germline-derived CDR1 and CDR2 are SGHNT and YYREEE (reference sequence). V lost 4 bases to trimming and J lost 0 bases; unmatched junction nucleotides: 9. The CDR3 sequence: CASSQIQGGFSGNTIYF. CDR3 in DNA: TGTGCCAGCAGCCAAATACAGGGGGGATTCTCTGGAAACACCATATATTTT.

The rearrangement joins TRBV6-1 to TRBJ1-2, with 9 bases identical to TRBD1. J was trimmed by 4 bases and V by 4 bases; bases with no gene match: 7. The germline V gene encodes CDR1 MNHNS and CDR2 SASEGT. The CDR3 spans 15 residues. The CDR3 DNA follows: TGTGCCAGCAGTGTAGAGGGACAGGGAAGCTATGGCTACACCTTC. It codes for CASSVEGQGSYGYTF.

The rearrangement joins TRBV23-1 to TRBJ2-1, with D possibly being TRBD1 (6 bases). TRBV23-1 has ORF status, its function being uncertain. The CDR3 runs to 17 residues. Trimming left V 4 bases short and J 8 bases short, with 24 bases between. The CDR3 region is CASSPCPRGSPSHEQFF. Written as DNA, the CDR3 is TGCGCCAGCAGTCCATGCCCCAGGGGCTCCCCCTCCCATGAGCAGTTCTTC.

As DNA, the CDR3 is TGTGCCAGCAGCTCCGGGACAGGGGGTTCCGGTGAGCAGTTCTTC. It translates to CASSSGTGGSGEQFF. This chain joins TRBV11-3 and TRBJ2-1; 11 nucleotides agree with TRBD1. This CDR3 comprises 15 residues. CDR1 and CDR2 (germline): SGHNT, YENEEA. The V segment lost 4 bases and the J segment 9 bases; nucleotides outside the gene matches: 8.

The chain couples TRBV9 to TRBJ1-5, with a weak D call TRBD1 (6 bases). This CDR3 has 14 residues. Per the germline V gene, CDR1 is SGDLS and CDR2 is YYNGEE. The V and J ends lost 3 bases and 6 bases respectively, with 13 bases between them. Here the CDR3 DNA reads TGTGCCAGCAGCGCGACAGGTGGGGGTCAGCCCCAGCATTTT. It is translated as CASSATGGGQPQHF.

This chain links TRBV5-1 with TRBJ2-3; TRBD2 agrees at 10 bases. The CDR3 is 17 amino acids. The germline V gene encodes CDR1 SGHRS and CDR2 YFSETQ. Unmatched junction bases numbered 6, after V lost 1 base and J lost 1 base. DNA of the CDR3: TGCGCCAGCAGCTTGATAGCGGGGGGCCGTGGCACAGATACGCAGTATTTT. It translates to CASSLIAGGRGTDTQYF.

V is TRBV4-3 and J is TRBJ2-7; D remains ambiguous. The CDR3 length is 15 residues. Between the trimmed V and J ends, which lost 4 bases and 0 bases, there was a span of 13 bases. The germline CDR1 and CDR2 sequences are LGHNA and YSLEER. In nucleotides, the CDR3 is TGCGCCAGCAGCCTACACCAGGAATCCTCCTACGAGCAGTACTTC. This gives the protein CASSLHQESSYEQYF.

J is TRBJ1-1 and V is TRBV18; D unclear. V gave up 1 base and J gave up 3 bases, with 6 bases separating them. Per the germline V gene, CDR1 is KGHSH and CDR2 is LQKENI. The CDR3 totals 13 residues. CDR3 in amino acids: CASSPRLDTEAFF. The CDR3, as DNA: TGTGCCAGCTCACCACGGCTGGACACTGAAGCTTTCTTT.

J is TRBJ1-1 and V is TRBV30, with 7 positions matching TRBD1. V lost 5 bases to trimming and J lost 0 bases; unmatched junction nucleotides: 12. This CDR3 region has 16 residues. In germline, CDR1 is GTSNPN, CDR2 SVGIG (reference sequence). The CDR3 here is CAWAGTERIMNTEAFF. The DNA for the CDR3 is TGTGCCTGGGCCGGGACAGAGCGAATCATGAACACTGAAGCTTTCTTT.

CDR3 coding DNA: TGTGCCAGCAGCTTCAGCAACAGGGGGCTTGCGACTAATGAAAAACTGTTTTTT. Translating gives CASSFSNRGLATNEKLFF. The chain carries TRBV7-6 and TRBJ1-4; TRBD1 matches at 9 bases. The V gene end was trimmed by 3 bases and the J gene end by 2 bases; junction bases not matched to a gene: 10. The CDR3 contains 18 residues. Per germline, CDR1 SGHVS and CDR2 FNYEAQ.

The chain couples TRBV6-5 to TRBJ1-5; D is uncertain. Deletions cut 0 bases from V and 7 bases from J, with 10 bases between. Germline lookup yields CDR1 MNHEY and CDR2 SVGAGI. The CDR3 has 14 residues. CDR3 coding DNA: TGTGCCAGCAGTTACTCGAGGTCCCGGCAGCCCCAGCATTTT. This encodes CASSYSRSRQPQHF.

The chain uses TRBV5-6 and TRBJ2-1; 7 bases fit TRBD2. CDR3 length: 15 residues. CDR1 is SGHDT, CDR2 YYEEEE, per germline. Losses at the gene ends were 5 bases for V and 8 bases for J; bases not matched to a gene: 13. CDR3 coding DNA: TGTGCCAGCAGGGACCCGGGGACTAACCTCCATGAGCAGTTCTTC. This sequence encodes CASRDPGTNLHEQFF.

This chain connects TRBV6-5 to TRBJ1-1; maybe TRBD1 (5 bases). With 2 bases removed from V and 7 bases from J, the gap between germline ends came to 11 bases. CDR1 and CDR2 from the germline V gene are MNHEY and SVGAGI. The CDR3 is 13 residues long. The chain's CDR3 is CASSYAGKLEAFF. The CDR3 region has the DNA TGTGCCAGCAGTTACGCAGGGAAGCTTGAAGCTTTCTTT.

Regarding this clone: The junction departs from germline at one end; a sequencing error may be responsible. The V and J genes are TRBV7-7 and TRBJ2-5; 7 bases align to TRBD2. CDR1 SSHAT and CDR2 FNYEAQ come from the germline V gene (reference sequence). The CDR3 loop spans 15 amino acids. CDR3 in amino acids: CASSLGLENQETQYF. The CDR3 bases are TGTGCTAGCAGCTTAGGACTAGAAAACCAAGAGACCCAGTACTTC.

This rearrangement joins TRBV7-9 to TRBJ2-7; D is possibly TRBD2 (6 bases). CDR1 is SEHNR, CDR2 FQNEAQ, per germline (reference sequence). The CDR3 loop spans 15 amino acids. Trimming took off 2 bases at V and 0 bases at J, with 11 bases between the two ends. This chain's CDR3 is CASSLWGVDSYEQYF. For the CDR3, the DNA is TGTGCCAGCAGCTTATGGGGGGTCGACTCCTACGAGCAGTACTTC.

This clone registers large (0.1 to 1%) by frequency. The CDR3 reads CASSLVQGPTLEAFF. For the CDR3, the DNA is TGTGCCAGCAGCTTAGTCCAGGGGCCAACCCTTGAAGCTTTCTTT. The V call is TRBV7-8, the J call TRBJ1-1, with D tentatively TRBD1 (6 bases). V was pared by 1 base and J by 7 bases, with 16 bases between. This CDR3 contains 15 residues. Germline CDR1 is SGHVS and CDR2 is FQNEAQ.

This chain links TRBV19 with TRBJ2-3, with D hard to call. Trimming cost V 1 base and J 0 bases, with 8 bases left between them. Germline CDR1 and CDR2: LNHDA and SQIVND (reference sequence). The length of the CDR3 is 15 residues. In DNA, the CDR3 is TGTGCCAGTAGTATAGCGGTTGTTAGCACAGATACGCAGTATTTT. It is translated as CASSIAVVSTDTQYF.

This chain joins TRBV7-9 and TRBJ2-5; TRBD2 matches at 8 bases. There are 15 residues in the CDR3. In germline, CDR1 is SEHNR, CDR2 FQNEAQ (reference sequence). J was trimmed by 2 bases and V by 0 bases; bases with no gene match: 2. CDR3 DNA: TGTGCCAGCAGCTTAGCGCGGGGGGCTCAAGAGACCCAGTACTTC. Translated: CASSLARGAQETQYF. The full variable domain, rest sourced from reference TRBV7-9 and TRBJ2-5, is DTGVSQNPRHKITKRGQNVTFRCDPISEHNRLYWYRQTLGQGPEFLTYFQNEAQLEKSRLLSDRFSAERPKGSFSTLEIQRTEQGDSAMYLCASSLARGAQETQYFGPGTRLLVL.